This T cell receptor beta chain was captured by sequencing in a study of breast tumors, draining lymph nodes, adjacent tissues. Germline V gene sequence: CDR1 SGHNT, CDR2 YYREEE (reference sequence). V lost 2 bases, J lost 2 bases, and 3 bases lay in between. This CDR3 has 12 residues. TCRdb re-derived calls from the multiplex PCR reads in MiXCR, one entry per CDR3 protein. The repertoire holds 160,000 or so distinct CDR3 sequences, with approximately 30% as singletons. Samples came from axillary lymph nodes draining the breast cancer. This clonotype was picked up one time. The V gene is TRBV5-4, the J gene TRBJ2-3; D is unclear. The receptor was isolated from a female donor with breast cancer. Some clones in this sample may be carry-over from other donors' samples. Input material: axillary lymph node tissue. Here the CDR3 reads CASSFATDTQYF. In DNA form, the CDR3 reads TGTGCCAGCAGCTTTGCCACAGATACGCAGTATTTT.